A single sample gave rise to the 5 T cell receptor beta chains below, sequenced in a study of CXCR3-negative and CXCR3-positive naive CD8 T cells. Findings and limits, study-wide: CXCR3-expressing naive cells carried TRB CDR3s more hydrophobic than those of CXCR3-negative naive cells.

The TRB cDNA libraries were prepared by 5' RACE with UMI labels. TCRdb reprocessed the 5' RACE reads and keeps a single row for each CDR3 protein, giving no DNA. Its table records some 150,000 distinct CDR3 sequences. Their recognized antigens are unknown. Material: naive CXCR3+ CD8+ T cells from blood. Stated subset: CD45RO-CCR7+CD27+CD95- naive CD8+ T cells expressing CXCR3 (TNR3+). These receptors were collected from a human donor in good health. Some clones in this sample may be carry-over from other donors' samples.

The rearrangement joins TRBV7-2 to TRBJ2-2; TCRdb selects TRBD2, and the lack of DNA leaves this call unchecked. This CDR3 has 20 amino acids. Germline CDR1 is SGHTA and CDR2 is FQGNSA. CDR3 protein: CASSLARRLAGASNTGELFF.

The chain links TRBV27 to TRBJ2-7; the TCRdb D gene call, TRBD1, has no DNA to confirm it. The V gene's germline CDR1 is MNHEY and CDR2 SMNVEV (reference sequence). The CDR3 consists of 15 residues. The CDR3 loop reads CASSRRTGGVDEQYF.

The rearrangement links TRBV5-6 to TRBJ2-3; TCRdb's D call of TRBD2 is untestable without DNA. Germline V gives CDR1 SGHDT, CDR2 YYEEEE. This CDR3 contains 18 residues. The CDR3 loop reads CASSLELLAGGPPDTQYF.

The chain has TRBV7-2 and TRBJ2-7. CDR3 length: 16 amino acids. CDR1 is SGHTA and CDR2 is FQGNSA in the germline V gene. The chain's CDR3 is CASSLTVGKLHYEQYF.

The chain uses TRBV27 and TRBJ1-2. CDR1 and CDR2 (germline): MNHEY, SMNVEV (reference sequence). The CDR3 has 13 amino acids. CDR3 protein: CASSLYLGYGYTF.